One T cell receptor (beta chain) is described in this entry. This clonotype has at least ten counts. It lacks a known antigen. Base qualities are not provided; no much larger clone lies one nucleotide away. The data were obtained in a study of regulatory T cells in long-lasting Graves disease listed by TCRdb under 2021. Concerning the study at large: Patients with newly diagnosed Graves' disease had been on antithyroid drugs for under 3 months. Patients with persistent Graves' disease were compared with patients with newly diagnosed Graves' disease using TCR sequencing and RNA sequencing of peripheral blood. The study was conducted in China and was registered as a clinical trial. A total of some 35 samples underwent TCR sequencing, from 13 patients with persistent Graves' disease and approximately 20 patients with newly diagnosed Graves' disease.

What the work shows at the level of the full study, not this receptor alone: Compared with newly diagnosed patients, patients with persistent Graves' disease had lower TCR Shannon entropy and fewer highly expanded clones, which suggests clonal expansion. A larger number of public clonotypes was shared among persistent patients (more than 2,500) than among newly diagnosed patients (roughly 970). Peripheral blood alone was examined, since thyroid tissue, which constituted the primary lesion, could not be accessed. Sequencing and analysis were restricted to the TCR beta chain. TRBV28, TRBJ1-2 and TRBJ2-5 were preferentially used in persistent disease, while TRBV20-1 and TRBJ2-1 were favored in newly diagnosed disease. As a limitation, the authors acknowledged that the small sample size may reduce accuracy.

The time point label on this specimen signifies: newly diagnosed GD, antithyroid drugs for less than 3 months. RNA was extracted from PBMCs in TRIzol for both TCR sequencing and RNA sequencing. The diagnosis of Graves' disease was made according to American Thyroid Association guidelines. Recruitment of patients was carried out at an endocrinology department in Xi'an, China. Each patient gave 7.5 to 10 milliliters of peripheral blood, collected in an EDTA anticoagulant tube. Ficoll Paque Plus density gradient separation was used to isolate PBMCs, and no further T cell sorting was done. An Agilent 2100 Bioanalyzer and agarose gel were used to check RNA quality, while a NanoDrop 2000 measured RNA concentration. Measured from the cysteine to the phenylalanine, the CDR3 is 13 residues long. Only CDR3 DNA is held: 39 bases, read in frame from base 1. V is pared back by 4 bases and J by 6 bases, with 10 bases lying between the germline termini. The germline V gene gives CDR1 as KGHSH and CDR2 as LQKENI.

The protocol used for the library was multiplex PCR. The listed sequencing device is Illumina HiSeq 4000. TCR beta libraries were built with iRepertoire HTBI primers and Arm-PCR amplification of CDR3 regions. Before sequencing, the PCR products underwent gel purification. As for how the authors treated the data: Gene usage analysis of CDR3 amino acid clonotypes used the 62 TRBV and 11 to 15 TRBJ segments found across samples. COPE and FqMerger were used to merge filtered high-quality paired reads into contigs. BLAST was used to align contigs to the IMGT TRBV, TRBD and TRBJ reference genes, and CDR3 was defined following IMGT. Clonotypes above 0.1% frequency were classified as highly expanded clones. Repertoire diversity was measured by Shannon entropy, and V-J evenness by the Gini coefficient. A clonotype was considered public if more than one individual shared it. The public reads were run again by TCRdb, first through fastp at Q25 and then through MiXCR, and only productive beta chains were kept. Each entry is one CDR3 protein sequence, shown with its most common DNA and genes. The V and J calls and clone size are TCRdb's, not the authors'. The sample profile shows 350,000 to 500,000 distinct CDR3 sequences; 13% to 15% of them were found once. 17% of the sample goes to the ten largest clones.

The same specimen was also included in a second study, on T cells in Graves' hyperthyroidism and ophthalmopathy. The other study reports the following: Stable Graves' hyperthyroidism was defined as the absence of progression to ophthalmopathy over 18 months of follow-up. Hyperthyroidism patients were newly diagnosed, with disease duration under 2 months, and aged 18 to 65 years. Any patient with an uncontrolled infection, another autoimmune disease, pregnancy or lactation was excluded. Diagnoses relied on clinical symptoms, serum thyroxine and TRAb, thyroid ultrasound and orbital computed tomography. A first-round RT-PCR of the TCR CDR3 used the HTBI primer set with the Qiagen OneStep RT-PCR kit. Most expanded thyroid clonotypes (frequency above 0.001) were also detected in blood, a finding suggesting that blood repertoires may reflect thyroid immune responses. Ophthalmopathy was separated from stable hyperthyroidism by a 13 V-J signature model, with around 90% sensitivity and roughly 81% specificity obtained in cross-validation and 80%/75% obtained in testing. In validation, progression to ophthalmopathy was predicted by the model with more than 65% sensitivity and 72% to 85% specificity, a median of approximately 7.1 months before onset. To identify distinguishing TCR V-J signatures, a discovery cohort of about 95 patients was used, comprising 40 to 45 with Graves' ophthalmopathy and around 57 with stable Graves' hyperthyroidism. Prospective prediction of ophthalmopathy was tested in an independent validation cohort of approximately 19 hyperthyroidism patients and around 16 patients who later progressed to ophthalmopathy. The 95 to 100 discovery patients were divided at random into training and test sets in a 7:3 ratio. In six Graves' hyperthyroidism patients, the study also compared T-cell repertoires from thyroid tissue with T-cell repertoires from blood. After sampling, hyperthyroidism patients received methimazole starting at 30 mg daily, and ophthalmopathy patients received high-dose intravenous methylprednisolone. Libraries were constructed in a second round of multiplex PCR, after which size selection and purification were performed. Libraries were sequenced paired-end with 100 bp reads on an Illumina HiSeq2000. SOAPnuke was used to process the raw data, with reads discarded if the reads contained adapters or uncalled bases, had a mean Phred below 15, or lacked an exact constant-primer or identifier match. High-quality paired reads were merged using COPE v1.2.5, and each unique nucleotide sequence was defined as a clonotype. MiTCR v1.1 was used to align clonotypes to the IMGT TRBV, TRBD and TRBJ reference segments. Analysis was restricted to V-J combinations with a frequency above 0.0001, which covered 99.2% of repertoires. A TCS score was defined as the ratio between F50 (clonal expansion) and ExV (chaos), using BLOSUM62-based TCRdist between CDR3 peptides within each V-J. Welch's t-statistics and random forest reduced some 510 V-J features to 10 to 15, which were used in a naive Bayes classifier (R e1071). No statistical method was used to fix the sample size in advance, and group allocation was not hidden from the investigators. The paper reports TCR Vbeta CDR3 sequencing of some 140 peripheral blood samples: 40 or so ophthalmopathy, fewer than 80 hyperthyroidism and approximately 17 progressor patients.

This receptor was identified in a woman in her fifties or sixties with Graves disease. Donor details come from another sample of the same person, matched by shared clones. The chain links TRBV18 with TRBJ2-1; no D gene is confidently identified. Here the sequenced sample was peripheral blood mononuclear cells (PBMCs), taken at new diagnosis, from a patient treated with antithyroid drugs. The CDR3 in this case is CASSLVWSNEQFF. The DNA reads as follows: TGTGCCAGCTCACTAGTGTGGTCCAATGAGCAGTTCTTC.